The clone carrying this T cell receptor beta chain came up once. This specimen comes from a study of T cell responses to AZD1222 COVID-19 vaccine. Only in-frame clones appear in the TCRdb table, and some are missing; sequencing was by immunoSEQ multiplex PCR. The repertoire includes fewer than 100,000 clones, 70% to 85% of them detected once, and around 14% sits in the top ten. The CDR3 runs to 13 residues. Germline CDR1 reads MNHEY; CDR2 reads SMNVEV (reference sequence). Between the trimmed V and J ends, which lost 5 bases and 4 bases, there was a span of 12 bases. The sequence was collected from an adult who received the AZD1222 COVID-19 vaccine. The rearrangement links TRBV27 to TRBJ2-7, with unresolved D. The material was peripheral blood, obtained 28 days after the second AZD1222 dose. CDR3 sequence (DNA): TGTGCCAGCAGTCCCCCGGGTTGGTACGAGCAGTACTTC. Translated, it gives CASSPPGWYEQYF.